Each of the 22 T cell receptor beta chains below was sequenced from the same sample in a study of molecular identifiers for immune sequencing clone quantification. TCRdb independently ran MiXCR on the PCR reads; one entry per CDR3 protein. The data hold about 640,000 distinct CDR3 sequences, with 15% to 20% observed a single time. Material for sequencing was naive CD8+ T cells from blood, with Jurkat cell RNA spiked in. Subset given: FACS-sorted CD8+CD4-CCR7+CD45RA+ naive T cells. The source is a human donor in good health. Some libraries in this study had Jurkat cell RNA spiked in.

About this clonotype: A much larger clone is a single base away; this may be a read error. The V call is TRBV3-1, the J call TRBJ2-3; TRBD2 is a possible D gene (6 bases). Trimming took off 3 bases at V and 2 bases at J, with 21 bases between the two ends. The germline gives CDR1 LGHDT, CDR2 YNNKEL (reference sequence). CDR3 length equals 18 residues. CDR3 nucleotides: TGTGCCAGCAGCCAGGGTTCGCGGGGATCTGTTCCCACAGATACGCAGTATTTT. It encodes CASSQGSRGSVPTDTQYF.

This clonotype was counted at least ten times. The genes are TRBV12-3 or TRBV12-4 and TRBJ2-2, with D perhaps TRBD1 or TRBD2 (5 bases each). The CDR3 extends over 17 amino acids. Trimming pared 5 bases from V and 2 bases from J, leaving 18 bases between. The chain's CDR3 is CASSLQGRADNTGELFF. The CDR3 DNA follows: TGTGCCAGCAGTCTCCAGGGACGGGCCGACAACACCGGGGAGCTGTTTTTT.

The V gene is TRBV20-1, the J gene TRBJ2-1; TRBD2 agrees at 7 bases. Trimming removed 3 bases from V and 3 bases from J; junction bases left unmatched: 5. Germline CDR1 is DFQATT and CDR2 is SNEGSKA (reference sequence). The CDR3 loop spans 14 amino acids. The CDR3 DNA follows: TGCAGTGCTAGCAGGCTAGCGGACTACAATGAGCAGTTCTTC. It specifies CSASRLADYNEQFF.

The chain combines TRBV30 with TRBJ2-7; possibly TRBD1 for D (6 bases). Germline V gene lookup returns CDR1 GTSNPN and CDR2 SVGIG (reference sequence). The germline V and J ends were trimmed by 2 bases and 2 bases, with 16 bases remaining between them. This CDR3 is 15 amino acids long. The DNA of the CDR3 is TGTGCCTGGAGTTCCCTTACGCAGGGGCCCTACGAGCAGTACTTC. It specifies CAWSSLTQGPYEQYF.

V and J are TRBV12-3 or TRBV12-4 and TRBJ1-6, with TRBD1 matching 7 bases. This CDR3 comprises 18 residues. Losses at the gene ends were 6 bases for V and 0 bases for J; bases not matched to a gene: 11. CDR3 region: CASSFDTGASSYNSPLHF. In DNA, the CDR3 is TGTGCCAGCAGCTTCGATACAGGGGCGAGCTCCTATAATTCACCCCTCCACTTT.

V is TRBV6-5 and J is TRBJ2-1, with unresolved D. The CDR3 is 18 residues long. CDR1 and CDR2 (germline): MNHEY, SVGAGI. Trimming pared 0 bases from V and 6 bases from J, leaving 21 bases between. CDR3 DNA sequence: TGTGCCAGCAGTTACTCAATGGCCTCGGCCTCGACCTTCAATGAGCAGTTCTTC. This sequence encodes CASSYSMASASTFNEQFF.

This clonotype was seen repeatedly, ten times or more. The rearrangement joins TRBV12-3 or TRBV12-4 to TRBJ2-1; 9 nucleotides match TRBD2. Trimming at V came to 5 bases and at J to 4 bases, leaving 6 bases not matched to a gene. CDR3 size: 15 residues. The CDR3 nucleotides are TGTGCCAGCAGTCCCGGGACTAGCCTATACAATGAGCAGTTCTTC. Amino acids: CASSPGTSLYNEQFF.

This chain connects TRBV6-5 to TRBJ2-2; tentative D call: TRBD1 (6 bases). Germline lookup yields CDR1 MNHEY and CDR2 SVGAGI. The CDR3 sequence is 13 residues long. V shed 7 bases and J shed 5 bases, with 11 bases lying between them. The CDR3 loop reads CASIEGVTGELFF. DNA for the CDR3: TGTGCCAGCATCGAGGGGGTTACCGGGGAGCTGTTTTTT.

This clonotype has a handful of counts. V and J are TRBV20-1 and TRBJ1-3; D gene ambiguous. This CDR3 region has 12 residues. Trimming stripped 2 bases from V and 0 bases from J, with 2 bases between. The germline V gene encodes CDR1 DFQATT and CDR2 SNEGSKA (reference sequence). The CDR3 here is CSARYSGNTIYF. CDR3 sequence (DNA): TGCAGTGCTAGATACTCTGGAAACACCATATATTTT.

This clonotype was seen a handful of times. Being one base from a much bigger clone, this may be a read error. The CDR3 DNA follows: TGTGCCATCAGTGATACAGGAGGAGGAGAGACCCAGTACTTC. Protein: CAISDTGGGETQYF. The chain employs TRBV10-3 and TRBJ2-5; perhaps D is TRBD1 or TRBD2 (5 bases each). Trimming pared 3 bases from V and 4 bases from J, leaving 12 bases between. The length of the CDR3 is 14 residues. Germline assignment: CDR1 ENHRY and CDR2 SYGVKD.

Of note for this clonotype: Sequence at one end of the junction differs from germline and may be a read error. The chain has TRBV7-9 and TRBJ2-5, with D perhaps matching TRBD2 (5 bases). Germline lookup yields CDR1 SEHNR and CDR2 FQNEAQ (reference sequence). There are 15 residues in the CDR3. The CDR3 spells CAGSLVADFQETQYF. The CDR3 bases are TGTGCCGGCAGCTTAGTCGCGGACTTCCAAGAGACCCAGTACTTC.

This clonotype has ten or more counts. J is TRBJ2-6 and V is TRBV14; D not resolved. Per germline, CDR1 SGHDN and CDR2 FVKESK. The V and J ends lost 4 bases and 1 base respectively, with 5 bases between them. The CDR3 loop spans 14 amino acids. Here the CDR3 DNA reads TGTGCCAGCAGCCCTATTTCTGGGGCCAACGTCCTGACTTTC. Its protein product is CASSPISGANVLTF.

About this clonotype itself: The junction does not match germline at one end; this may be a read error. The J gene is TRBJ1-5, the V gene TRBV30; D gene ambiguous. This CDR3 is built from 15 residues. Germline values: CDR1 GTSNPN, CDR2 SVGIG (reference sequence). CDR3 bases: TGTGCCTGGAGTGTCGCGGGGTGGAACAATCGGCCCCAGCATTTT. Its protein is CAWSVAGWNNRPQHF.

A note on this clonotype: This clone may be a read error of a much larger clone one base away. Here the CDR3 omits its conserved ending phenylalanine or tryptophan, so a read error is the likely source. CDR3 protein: CASSLTPGSYNEQFL. CDR3 bases: TGTGCCAGCAGTTTAACCCCAGGTAGCTACAATGAGCAGTTCCTC. The genes are TRBV28 and TRBJ2-1; D not certain. The CDR3 length is 15 residues. Trimming took off 2 bases at V and 3 bases at J, with 11 bases between the two ends. Per the germline V gene, CDR1 is MDHEN and CDR2 is SYDVKM.

This chain links TRBV5-4 with TRBJ2-5; no clear D. The ends were cut back, 5 bases at V and 3 bases at J, with 8 bases in the middle. This CDR3 comprises 12 residues. Germline-derived CDR1 and CDR2 are SGHNT and YYREEE (reference sequence). CDR3 loop: CASRDGEETQYF. DNA of the CDR3: TGTGCCAGCAGGGACGGTGAAGAGACCCAGTACTTC.

A few counts support this clonotype. This chain links TRBV20-1 with TRBJ2-5; a possible D gene is TRBD1 (7 bases). V was cut by 2 bases and J by 5 bases, with 15 bases left in between. The germline gives CDR1 DFQATT, CDR2 SNEGSKA (reference sequence). The CDR3 runs to 14 residues. The CDR3, as DNA: TGCAGTGCTAGACTTAGCGGCAGGGGGGAGACCCAGTACTTC. Protein product: CSARLSGRGETQYF.

Ten or more counts support this clonotype. The chain carries TRBV7-9 and TRBJ2-2; 10 nucleotides agree with TRBD1. This CDR3 region has 17 residues. Germline assignment: CDR1 SEHNR and CDR2 FQNEAQ (reference sequence). J gave up 4 bases and V 5 bases, and 10 bases lay outside the gene matches. CDR3 sequence (DNA): TGTGCCAGCAGCCTTCCGGGACAGGGGCCCGCCACCGGGGAGCTGTTTTTT. Its protein product is CASSLPGQGPATGELFF.

This clonotype was seen a few times. The chain carries TRBV11-2 and TRBJ1-1; perhaps TRBD1 as D (6 bases). The CDR3 loop spans 13 amino acids. Germline V lookup: CDR1 SGHAT, CDR2 FQNNGV. With 4 bases removed from V and 4 bases from J, the gap between germline ends came to 10 bases. The CDR3 sequence: CASSSTGITEAFF. For the CDR3, the DNA is TGTGCCAGCAGCTCCACAGGGATCACTGAAGCTTTCTTT. Complete variable domain (other parts from reference TRBV11-2 and TRBJ1-1): EAGVAQSPRYKIIEKRQSVAFWCNPISGHATLYWYQQILGQGPKLLIQFQNNGVVDDSQLPKDRFSAERLKGVDSTLKIQPAKLEDSAVYLCASSSTGITEAFFGQGTRLTVV.

The V call is TRBV19, the J call TRBJ2-7; D unresolved. Trimming removed 3 bases at V and 0 bases at J, with 12 bases between. Germline CDR1 is LNHDA and CDR2 is SQIVND (reference sequence). CDR3 length: 15 amino acids. Here the CDR3 reads CASSIAAPGSYEQYF. In DNA, the CDR3 is TGTGCCAGTAGTATTGCGGCCCCTGGCTCCTACGAGCAGTACTTC.

This rearrangement joins TRBV6-2 or TRBV6-3 to TRBJ2-1, with 9 bases matching TRBD1. This CDR3 is built from 15 residues. CDR1 and CDR2 from the germline V gene are MNHEY and SVGEGT. V was pared by 8 bases and J by 5 bases, with 10 bases of the junction left unmatched. The CDR3 here is CASGHGWTGDNEQFF. CDR3 bases: TGTGCCAGCGGACACGGGTGGACAGGGGACAATGAGCAGTTCTTC.

In this sample, this clonotype turned up many times. This chain joins TRBV5-6 and TRBJ2-7; D may be TRBD2 (5 bases). Germline lookup yields CDR1 SGHDT and CDR2 YYEEEE. V dropped 3 bases and J dropped 5 bases, with 15 bases sitting between them. The CDR3 runs to 14 residues. The DNA of the CDR3 is TGTGCCAGCAGCTCCGGTACGGGAAGCAACGAGCAGTACTTC. As protein: CASSSGTGSNEQYF.

This clonotype was observed at least ten times. This chain uses TRBV7-9 with TRBJ2-7; the match to TRBD2 covers 7 bases. The V gene end was trimmed by 5 bases and the J gene end by 7 bases; junction bases not matched to a gene: 8. CDR3 length equals 13 residues. Germline lookup yields CDR1 SEHNR and CDR2 FQNEAQ (reference sequence). CDR3 region: CASSATGTIEQYF. The CDR3 DNA is TGTGCCAGCAGCGCCACCGGGACTATTGAGCAGTACTTC.